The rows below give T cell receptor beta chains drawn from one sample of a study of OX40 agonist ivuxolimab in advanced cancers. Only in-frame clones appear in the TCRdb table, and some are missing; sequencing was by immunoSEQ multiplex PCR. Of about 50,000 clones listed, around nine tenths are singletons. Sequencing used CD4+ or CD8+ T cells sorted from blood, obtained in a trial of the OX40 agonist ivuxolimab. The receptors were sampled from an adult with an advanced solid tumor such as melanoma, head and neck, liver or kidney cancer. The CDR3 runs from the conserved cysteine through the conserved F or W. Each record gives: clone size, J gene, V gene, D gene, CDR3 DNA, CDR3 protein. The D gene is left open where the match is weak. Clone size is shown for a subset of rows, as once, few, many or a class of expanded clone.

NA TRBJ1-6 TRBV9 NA TGTGCCAGCAGCGTAGGGGTAGCTTCACCCCTCCACTTT CASSVGVASPLHF
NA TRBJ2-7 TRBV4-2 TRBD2 TGTGCCAGCAGCCAAGATGCGGGACTAGCGGGGGCCTACGAGCAGTACTTC CASSQDAGLAGAYEQYF
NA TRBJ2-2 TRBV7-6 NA TGTGCCAGCAGCTCGGGGGCGAACACCGGGGAGCTGTTTTTT CASSSGANTGELFF
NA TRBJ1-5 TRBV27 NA TGTGCCAGCAGGATAGGGACAAATAGCAATCAGCCCCAGCATTTT CASRIGTNSNQPQHF
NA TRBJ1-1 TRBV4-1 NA TGCGCCAGCAGCCAAGATGTGGGGGCTAGCACTGAAGCTTTCTTT CASSQDVGASTEAFF
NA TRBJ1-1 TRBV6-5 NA TGTGCCAGCAGTTACGGAAGGGGGTTTCGCACTGAAGCTTTCTTT CASSYGRGFRTEAFF
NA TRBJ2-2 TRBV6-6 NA TGTGCCAGCAACCCACTGGCAGGTTCGAACACCGGGGAGCTGTTTTTT CASNPLAGSNTGELFF
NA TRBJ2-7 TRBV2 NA TGTGCCAGCAGTGAAGCAATGAATACGGAGCAGTACTTC CASSEAMNTEQYF
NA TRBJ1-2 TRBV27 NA TGTGCCAGCAGTTTATCGATGTTAAACTATGGCTACACCTTC CASSLSMLNYGYTF
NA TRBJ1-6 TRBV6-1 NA TGTGCCAGCAGTGAGATGAGCTCCTATAATTCACCCCTCCACTTT CASSEMSSYNSPLHF
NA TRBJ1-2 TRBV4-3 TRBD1 TGCGCCAGCAGCCTAATGTTTCGAGGGACAGGGCCTAACTATGGCTACACCTTC CASSLMFRGTGPNYGYTF
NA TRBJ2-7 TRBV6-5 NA TGTGCCAGCAGTTACTCGAACGGCGCCTCCTACGAGCAGTACTTC CASSYSNGASYEQYF
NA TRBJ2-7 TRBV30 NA TGTGCCTGGAGTGACGAAAGTCCCTACGAGCAGTACTTC CAWSDESPYEQYF
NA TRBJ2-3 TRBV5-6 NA TGTGCCAGCACTATACTAGGTGGGATCACAGATACGCAGTATTTT CASTILGGITDTQYF
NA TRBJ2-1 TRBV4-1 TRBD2 TGCGCCAGCAGCCAAGAGCACCTAGCGGTGGCCTACAATGAGCAGTTCTTC CASSQEHLAVAYNEQFF
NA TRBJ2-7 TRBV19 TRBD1 TGTGCCAGTAGTCTAGGGACAGGCGTCTCCTACGAGCAGTACTTC CASSLGTGVSYEQYF
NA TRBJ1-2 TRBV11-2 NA TGTGCCAGCAGCCCCCGGGACAACTATGGCTACACCTTC CASSPRDNYGYTF
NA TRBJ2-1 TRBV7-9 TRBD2 TGTGCCAGCAGCCCGGGGGACCGGGAGGGCGATGAGCAGTTCTTC CASSPGDREGDEQFF
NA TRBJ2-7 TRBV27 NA TGTGCCAGCAGTCCAGGGGTACTCGAGACCTACGAGCAGTACTTC CASSPGVLETYEQYF
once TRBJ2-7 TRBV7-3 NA TGTGCCAGCAGCTTCGACAGATCCTACGAGCAGTACTTC CASSFDRSYEQYF
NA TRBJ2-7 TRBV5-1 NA TGCGCCAGCAGCGGGTTTAACTACGAGCAGTACTTC CASSGFNYEQYF
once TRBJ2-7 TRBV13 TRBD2 TGTGCCAGCAGCTTAGGACTAGCGGGACTCTCCTACGAGCAGTACTTC CASSLGLAGLSYEQYF
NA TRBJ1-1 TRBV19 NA TGTGCCAGTAGTATATCATCGGGGGGGAACACTGAAGCTTTCTTT CASSISSGGNTEAFF
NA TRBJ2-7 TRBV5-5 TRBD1 TGTGCCAGCAGCCTCGGACAGGGTCCCCACGAGCAGTACTTC CASSLGQGPHEQYF
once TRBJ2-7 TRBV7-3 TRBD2 TGTGCCAGCAGCCCCACGGGAGGGGCCGACGAGCAGTACTTC CASSPTGGADEQYF
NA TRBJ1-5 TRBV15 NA TGTGCCACCAGCAGCCCGGGGGGACAGCCCCAGCATTTT CATSSPGGQPQHF
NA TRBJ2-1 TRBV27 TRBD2 TGTGCCAGCAGTTGGGGGACTAGCGGGAGCAATGAGCAGTTCTTC CASSWGTSGSNEQFF
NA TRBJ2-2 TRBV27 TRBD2 TGTGCCAGCAGTCTATCTAGCGGGGGAGGGGAGCTGTTTTTT CASSLSSGGGELFF
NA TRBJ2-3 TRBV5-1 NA TGCGCCAGCAGCACCAGCACAGATACGCAGTATTTT CASSTSTDTQYF
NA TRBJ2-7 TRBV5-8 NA TGTGCCAGCAACCTGGAGACGGGGACTTACGAGCAGTACTTC CASNLETGTYEQYF
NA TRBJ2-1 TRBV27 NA TGTGCCAGCAGTTTACAGGGGAGCTCCTACAATGAGCAGTTCTTC CASSLQGSSYNEQFF
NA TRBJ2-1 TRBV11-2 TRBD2 TGCGCCAGCAGCCAAGATCCTAGCGGGGGGAACAATGAGCAGTTCTTC CASSQDPSGGNNEQFF
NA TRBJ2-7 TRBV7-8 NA TGTGCCAGCAGCGTCCCCGGGACCGAGGTGAACTTC CASSVPGTEVNF
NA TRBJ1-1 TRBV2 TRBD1 TGTGCCAGCAGTGGTGGGGACAGGGGGGAAGCTTTCTTT CASSGGDRGEAFF
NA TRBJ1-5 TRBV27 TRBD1 TGTGCCAGCAGTGCGTCAGGGGGCGAGGTGTATCAGCCCCAGCATTTT CASSASGGEVYQPQHF
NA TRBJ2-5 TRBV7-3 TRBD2 TGTGCCAGCAGCTTATCTGGGTCCGGGAGGGGGGAGACCCAGTACTTC CASSLSGSGRGETQYF
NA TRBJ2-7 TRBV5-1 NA TGCGCCAGCAGCTTGCCCGCTGACGAGCAGTACTTC CASSLPADEQYF
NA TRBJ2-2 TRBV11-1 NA TGTGCCAGCAGCTTTCTTACAGGGTGGACCGGGGAGCTGTTTTTT CASSFLTGWTGELFF
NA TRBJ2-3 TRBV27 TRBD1 TGTGCCAGCAGTTTACTGACAGGGCCGGATCCAGATACGCAGTATTTT CASSLLTGPDPDTQYF
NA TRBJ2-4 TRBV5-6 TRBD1 TGTGCCAGCAGCTTGGGGACAGGGACAGACATTCAGTACTTC CASSLGTGTDIQYF
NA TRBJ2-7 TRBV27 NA TGTGCCAGCAGCCTAGGTTATGGCTACGAGCAGTACTTC CASSLGYGYEQYF
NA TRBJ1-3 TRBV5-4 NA TGTGCCAGCAGCTTGTCCGGGCCTCTCCTCTCTGGAAACACCATATATTTT CASSLSGPLLSGNTIYF
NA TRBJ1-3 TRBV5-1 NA TGCGCCAGCAGCTTGGACCTTAACTCTGGAAACACCATATATTTT CASSLDLNSGNTIYF
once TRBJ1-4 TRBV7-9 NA TGTGCCAGCAGCACAGAGGGTCACCTATACTCTGAAAAACTGTTTTTT CASSTEGHLYSEKLFF
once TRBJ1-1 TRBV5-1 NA TGCGCCAGCAGCCTTGGGATGAGGGGCACTGAAGCTTTCTTT CASSLGMRGTEAFF